These 3 T cell receptor beta chains came from one sample sequenced in a study of blood T cell repertoires in COVID-19. The protocol was immunoSEQ multiplex PCR, while the TCRdb copy is restricted to in-frame clones and leaves out a portion. The table has about 76,000 clones, about nine tenths seen once. The sample comprised peripheral blood. The source is a woman of 80 years or more with active or convalescent COVID-19.

The chain has TRBV7-2 and TRBJ2-1, with 9 bases identical to TRBD2. This CDR3 contains 15 residues. Per germline, CDR1 SGHTA and CDR2 FQGNSA. Trimming at V came to 5 bases and at J to 9 bases, leaving 11 bases not matched to a gene. The CDR3 sequence: CASSPRAGGLSEQFF. The CDR3 DNA follows: TGTGCCAGCAGCCCTCGGGCGGGGGGGCTTAGTGAGCAGTTCTTC.

The chain's CDR3 is CASSSSEPGVNTGELFF. The CDR3 region has the DNA TGTGCCAGCAGTTCCTCCGAGCCGGGAGTAAACACCGGGGAGCTGTTTTTT. The V call is TRBV28, the J call TRBJ2-2; D possibly corresponds to TRBD2 (6 bases). The CDR3 runs to 17 residues. With 4 bases removed from V and 2 bases from J, the gap between germline ends came to 17 bases. Germline V gives CDR1 MDHEN, CDR2 SYDVKM.

The V call is TRBV30, the J call TRBJ2-1, with TRBD2 matching 8 bases. CDR1 and CDR2 (germline): GTSNPN, SVGIG (reference sequence). V lost 0 bases and J lost 9; bases outside the gene matches: 10. This CDR3 comprises 15 residues. The CDR3: CAWSVPRGGYGEQFF. The CDR3 DNA reads as TGTGCCTGGAGTGTACCTCGGGGGGGATACGGTGAGCAGTTCTTC.